Each of the 10 T cell receptor beta chains below was sequenced from the same sample in a study of cytomegalovirus exposure and HLA in healthy donors. Primers for the PCR totalled 60 Vbeta and 13 Jbeta. Method: immunoSEQ multiplex PCR; TCRdb's copy keeps in-frame clones and lacks some. This sample's table reports over 100,000 clones. Input material: PBMCs. All receptors derive from a woman aged 40 to 49 in good health and CMV-seropositive.

The gene calls are TRBV7-9 and TRBJ2-7; TRBD2 aligns across 12 bases. CDR1 is SEHNR, CDR2 FQNEAQ, per germline (reference sequence). Losses at the gene ends were 1 base for V and 7 bases for J; bases not matched to a gene: 5. The CDR3 is 15 amino acids. The DNA of the CDR3 is TGTGCCAGCAGCTTAGGCGGACTAGCGGGACGAGAGCAGTACTTC. Translating gives CASSLGGLAGREQYF.

The rearrangement joins TRBV30 to TRBJ1-2, with D unclear. The CDR3 spans 13 residues. The germline CDR1 and CDR2 sequences are GTSNPN and SVGIG (reference sequence). Between the trimmed V and J ends, which lost 0 bases and 9 bases, there was a span of 14 bases. The CDR3 sequence is CAWSVSSPGSYTF. The CDR3 bases are TGTGCCTGGAGTGTCTCTAGCCCCGGCAGCTACACCTTC.

V is TRBV29-1 and J is TRBJ2-3, with 10 bases that match TRBD1. J gave up 5 bases and V 7 bases, and 9 bases lay outside the gene matches. The CDR3 is made up of 14 amino acids. Germline V lookup: CDR1 SQVTM, CDR2 ANQGSEA. In DNA form, the CDR3 reads TGCAGCGGTGAGACAGGGGGCGCGGGAGATACGCAGTATTTT. It specifies CSGETGGAGDTQYF.

The genes are TRBV5-1 and TRBJ1-1; D possibly corresponds to TRBD1 (5 bases). CDR1 and CDR2 (germline): SGHRS, YFSETQ. V lost 4 bases and J 6 bases, leaving 13 bases between the germline ends. The CDR3 is 13 residues long. Here the CDR3 DNA reads TGCGCCAGCAGCCCCCCGCAGGGTCCTGAAGCTTTCTTT. It codes for CASSPPQGPEAFF.

The rearrangement links TRBV7-2 to TRBJ1-5, with 7 nucleotides matching TRBD1. V shed 5 bases, J shed 0 bases, and the junction held 1 base outside the gene matches. The germline gives CDR1 SGHTA, CDR2 FQGNSA. The CDR3 spans 14 residues. The CDR3, as DNA: TGTGCCAGCAGCAGGGACAGTAGCAATCAGCCCCAGCATTTT. Translating it yields CASSRDSSNQPQHF.

The V gene is TRBV5-8, the J gene TRBJ1-4; 7 bases are a match to TRBD1. This CDR3 is 17 amino acids long. V was clipped by 4 bases and J by 4 bases; unmatched bases: 13. Germline lookup yields CDR1 SGHTS and CDR2 YDEGEE. The CDR3 region has the DNA TGTGCCAGCAGCCGGACGGGCGGACAGGCGCTTAATGAAAAACTGTTTTTT. Translating gives CASSRTGGQALNEKLFF.

V is TRBV12-5 and J is TRBJ2-3; no clear D. The CDR3 extends over 12 amino acids. In germline, CDR1 is LGHNT, CDR2 FRNRAP. Trimming removed 7 bases at V and 1 base at J, with 6 bases between. CDR3 sequence (DNA): TGTGCTAGTGCATTTGGCACAGATACGCAGTATTTT. As protein: CASAFGTDTQYF.

The chain links TRBV28 to TRBJ1-4; TRBD1 agrees at 11 bases. V gave up 4 bases and J gave up 6 bases; unmatched junction bases: 4. CDR1 and CDR2 (germline): MDHEN, SYDVKM. This CDR3 has 15 residues. CDR3 sequence: CASSSRTGGYEKLFF. In nucleotides, the CDR3 is TGTGCCAGCAGTTCCCGGACAGGGGGCTATGAAAAACTGTTTTTT.

The chain employs TRBV7-7 and TRBJ2-1; D is possibly TRBD2 (6 bases). The length of the CDR3 is 17 residues. Germline V gene data show CDR1 as SSHAT and CDR2 as FNYEAQ (reference sequence). Between the trimmed V and J ends, which lost 5 bases and 0 bases, there was a span of 17 bases. This chain's CDR3 is CASSPQVAGSSYNEQFF. CDR3 nucleotides: TGTGCCAGCAGCCCTCAAGTTGCGGGAAGCTCCTACAATGAGCAGTTCTTC.

The CDR3 DNA is TGCAGCGCCCGGGACAGGTCGGGTGAGCAGTTCTTC. The encoded protein is CSARDRSGEQFF. The chain uses TRBV29-1 and TRBJ2-1; 8 bases are a match to TRBD1. Germline V gives CDR1 SQVTM, CDR2 ANQGSEA. The ends lost 7 bases at V and 9 bases at J; junction bases unmatched: 8. This CDR3 has 12 amino acids.